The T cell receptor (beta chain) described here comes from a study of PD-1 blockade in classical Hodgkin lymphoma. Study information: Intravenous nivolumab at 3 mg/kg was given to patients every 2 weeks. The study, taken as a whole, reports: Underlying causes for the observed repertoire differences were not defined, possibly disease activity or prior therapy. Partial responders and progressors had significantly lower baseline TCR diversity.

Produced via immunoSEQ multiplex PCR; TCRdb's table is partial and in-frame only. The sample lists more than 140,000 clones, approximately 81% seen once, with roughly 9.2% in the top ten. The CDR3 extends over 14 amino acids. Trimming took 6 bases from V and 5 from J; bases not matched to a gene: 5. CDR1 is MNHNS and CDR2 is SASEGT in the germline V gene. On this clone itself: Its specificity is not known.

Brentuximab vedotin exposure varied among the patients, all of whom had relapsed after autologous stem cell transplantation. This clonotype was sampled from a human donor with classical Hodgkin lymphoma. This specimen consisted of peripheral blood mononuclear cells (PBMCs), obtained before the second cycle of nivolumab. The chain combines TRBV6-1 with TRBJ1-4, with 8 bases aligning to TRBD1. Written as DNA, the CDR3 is TGTGCCAGCAGAGAACAGGGGGTGAATGAAAAACTGTTTTTT. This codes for CASREQGVNEKLFF.